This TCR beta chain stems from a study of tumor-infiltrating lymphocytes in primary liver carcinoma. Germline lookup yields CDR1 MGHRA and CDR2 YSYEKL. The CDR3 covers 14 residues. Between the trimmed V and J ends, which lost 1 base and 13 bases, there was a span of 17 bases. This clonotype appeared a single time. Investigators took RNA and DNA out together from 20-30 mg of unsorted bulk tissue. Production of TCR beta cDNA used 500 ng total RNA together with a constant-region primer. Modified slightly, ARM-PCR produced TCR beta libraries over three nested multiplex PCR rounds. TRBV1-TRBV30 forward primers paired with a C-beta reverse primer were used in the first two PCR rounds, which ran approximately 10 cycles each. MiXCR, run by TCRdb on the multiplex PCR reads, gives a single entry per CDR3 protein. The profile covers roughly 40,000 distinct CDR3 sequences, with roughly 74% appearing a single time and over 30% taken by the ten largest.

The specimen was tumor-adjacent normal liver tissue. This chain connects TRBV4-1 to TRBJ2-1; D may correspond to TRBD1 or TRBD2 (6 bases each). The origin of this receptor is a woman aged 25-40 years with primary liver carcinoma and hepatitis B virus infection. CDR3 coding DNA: TGCGCCAGCAGCCAAGGATCGGGGGCCTTGGGACAGTTCTTC. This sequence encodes CASSQGSGALGQFF.